This T cell receptor beta chain derives from a study of circulating CD8 cells and anti-PD-1 response in melanoma. From live CD3+CD8+TCRalphabeta+ cells, four PD-1 and/or TIGIT subsets were sorted. TCR libraries were prepared from approximately 15 ng of total RNA with the QIAseq Immune Repertoire TCR panel. TCRdb reprocessed the reads via MiXCR and lists one record per CDR3 protein. The table shows 550 to 700 distinct CDR3 sequences, with about 7.3% occurring only once. General study results and limits: Experiments were generally run without replicates. DNEG was most diverse; TIGIT repertoires were least diverse.

This clonotype is judged large. Its specificity is not known. The CDR3 sequence is 12 residues long. The germline V and J ends were trimmed by 3 bases and 0 bases, with 6 bases remaining between them. Germline values: CDR1 SQVTM, CDR2 ANQGSEA. This TCR was recovered from a human donor with melanoma. The sequences come from CD8+ T cells from PBMCs, collected at baseline or after one month of anti-PD-1 therapy (not recorded which). V and J are TRBV29-1 and TRBJ2-7; D gene uncertain. The CDR3 sequence is CSVEESSYEQYF. The CDR3 coding sequence is TGCAGCGTTGAGGAGAGCTCCTACGAGCAGTACTTC.